Below are 6 T cell receptor beta chains sequenced from a single sample in a study of cytomegalovirus exposure and HLA in healthy donors. Assay: immunoSEQ multiplex PCR; the TCRdb copy retains only in-frame clones and omits some. This sample has about 200,000 clones; less than 90% occur once, and the top ten carry 4.5% to 7%. The sample comprised PBMCs. These receptors were obtained from a woman between 18 and 29 years old in good health and CMV-seronegative.

For the CDR3, the DNA is TGTGCCAGTAGTATACGGGTAACACAGAACACTGAAGCTTTCTTT. Translation gives CASSIRVTQNTEAFF. This chain connects TRBV19 to TRBJ1-1; no definite D call. Germline V gene sequence: CDR1 LNHDA, CDR2 SQIVND (reference sequence). This CDR3 comprises 15 residues. Trimming removed 2 bases from V and 1 base from J, with 11 bases in between. The entire variable domain, with the rest obtained from reference TRBV19 and TRBJ1-1, is as follows: DGGITQSPKYLFRKEGQNVTLSCEQNLNHDAMYWYRQDPGQGLRLIYYSQIVNDFQKGDIAEGYSVSREKKESFPLTVTSAQKNPTAFYLCASSIRVTQNTEAFFGQGTRLTVV.

V gene TRBV5-6 combines with J gene TRBJ2-3, with 11 bases fitting TRBD2. Looked up from germline, CDR1 is SGHDT and CDR2 is YYEEEE. J gave up 2 bases and V 1 base, and 9 bases lay outside the gene matches. The CDR3 length is 18 residues. The CDR3 here is CASSLQLAGAPDTDTQYF. CDR3 bases: TGTGCCAGCAGCTTGCAACTAGCGGGAGCTCCTGACACAGATACGCAGTATTTT. Full variable domain (outside the CDR3, taken from reference TRBV5-6 and TRBJ2-3): DAGVTQSPTHLIKTRGQQVTLRCSPKSGHDTVSWYQQALGQGPQFIFQYYEEEERQRGNFPDRFSGHQFPNYSSELNVNALLLGDSALYLCASSLQLAGAPDTDTQYFGPGTRLTVL.

The chain recombines TRBV2 with TRBJ2-3, with TRBD1 identical over 10 bases. This CDR3 comprises 16 residues. Losses at the gene ends were 7 bases for V and 3 bases for J; bases not matched to a gene: 10. Germline V gene sequence: CDR1 SNHLY, CDR2 FYNNEI. CDR3 sequence reads: CASTRDRGRWTDTQYF. The DNA of the CDR3 is TGTGCCAGCACTCGGGACAGGGGACGTTGGACAGATACGCAGTATTTT.

The chain links TRBV5-1 to TRBJ2-3, with 9 bases that match TRBD1. The trim removed 4 bases at V and 3 bases at J, leaving 3 bases unmatched. The CDR3 totals 14 residues. The germline CDR1 and CDR2 sequences are SGHRS and YFSETQ. The CDR3 sequence is CASSVQGATDTQYF. DNA of the CDR3: TGCGCCAGCAGCGTACAGGGGGCTACAGATACGCAGTATTTT. Full variable domain (rest looked up from reference TRBV5-1 and TRBJ2-3): KAGVTQTPRYLIKTRGQQVTLSCSPISGHRSVSWYQQTPGQGLQFLFEYFSETQRNKGNFPGRFSGRQFSNSRSEMNVSTLELGDSALYLCASSVQGATDTQYFGPGTRLTVL.

The chain links TRBV18 to TRBJ2-7; tentatively, D is TRBD1 (6 bases). Trimming removed 2 bases at V and 4 bases at J, with 15 bases between. This CDR3 has 15 residues. Germline lookup yields CDR1 KGHSH and CDR2 LQKENI. CDR3 DNA: TGTGCCAGCTCACCATCTGCAGGACAGAGATACGAGCAGTACTTC. Its translation is CASSPSAGQRYEQYF. The variable domain in full, with the rest retrieved from reference TRBV18 and TRBJ2-7, is NAGVMQNPRHLVRRRGQEARLRCSPMKGHSHVYWYRQLPEEGLKFMVYLQKENIIDESGMPKERFSAEFPKEGPSILRIQQVVRGDSAAYFCASSPSAGQRYEQYFGPGTRLTVT.

This sequence joins TRBV4-2 and TRBJ2-2, with D unclear. Germline V gives CDR1 LGHNA, CDR2 YNFKEQ. Trimming cost V 0 bases and J 6 bases, with 8 bases left between them. This CDR3 is 14 amino acids long. CDR3 bases: TGTGCCAGCAGCCAAGATGAGGTTTCCGGGGAGCTGTTTTTT. It yields the protein CASSQDEVSGELFF.